The clone carrying this TCR beta chain has a single count. The data belong to a study of control samples from healthy donors and cancer patients. Germline V CDR1 and CDR2: SGHRS, YFSETQ. V lost 0 bases and J 4 bases, leaving 10 bases between the germline ends. The CDR3 runs to 14 residues. Only in-frame clones appear in the TCRdb table, and some are missing; sequencing was by immunoSEQ multiplex PCR. This sample has about 120,000 clones, with roughly 93% found just once. This chain joins TRBV5-1 and TRBJ1-2, with D possibly being TRBD1 (6 bases). The sample consisted of blood. This TCR was sampled from a man aged 30 to 39 in good health. Here the CDR3 reads CASSLVQGSYGYTF. Here the CDR3 DNA reads TGCGCCAGCAGCTTGGTTCAGGGGAGCTATGGCTACACCTTC.